This passage covers 28 T cell receptor beta chains from one sample sequenced in a study of metastatic and nonmetastatic thyroid tumors. TCRdb reanalyzed the PCR reads via MiXCR. The sample records approximately 25,000 clones, about 26% being singletons. The entire patient cohort was treatment-naive prior to thyroid surgery. The sample taken for sequencing was blood. Every receptor here comes from a male donor with papillary thyroid cancer or a benign thyroid nodule (not recorded which). Some clones in this sample may be carry-over from other donors' samples.

The chain recombines TRBV20-1 with TRBJ1-2, with TRBD1 as a possible D gene (6 bases). V dropped 6 bases and J dropped 8 bases, with 19 bases sitting between them. The CDR3 runs to 13 residues. Germline V lookup: CDR1 DFQATT, CDR2 SNEGSKA (reference sequence). CDR3 DNA sequence: TGCAGTGCCACGACAGGAGGTGATAGGGGCTACACCTTC. It translates to CSATTGGDRGYTF.

This clone was seen ten or more times. Germline is not matched at one junction end, which may reflect a read error. Other DNA sequences in the same sample also yield this CDR3. This sequence joins TRBV7-9 and TRBJ2-1; D is unresolved. This CDR3 spans 14 amino acids. Germline CDR1 SEHNR, CDR2 FQNEAQ (reference sequence). The CDR3 sequence: CASSSETPWDEQFF. The CDR3 nucleotides read TGCGCCAGCAGCTCCGAGACGCCGTGGGATGAGCAGTTCTTC.

This clone was found many times. The chain links TRBV11-2 to TRBJ2-5, with TRBD2 as a possible D gene (5 bases). V was pared by 1 base and J by 5 bases, with 23 bases between. The CDR3 covers 18 residues. Germline loops: CDR1 SGHAT, CDR2 FQNNGV. In DNA form, the CDR3 reads TGTGCCAGCAGCTTAGGACCCCTAGCAGCGCCAATGGGGGAGACCCAGTACTTC. Its translation is CASSLGPLAAPMGETQYF.

For this clone: A much larger clone sits a single nucleotide away, making a read error possible. The J gene is TRBJ2-6, the V gene TRBV20-1; 7 nucleotides match TRBD2. This CDR3 contains 18 residues. Germline V gene sequence: CDR1 DFQATT, CDR2 SNEGSKA (reference sequence). CDR3 DNA sequence: TGCAGTGCTAGAGAGGACGGGACTACTAGCTCTGGGGCCAACTTCCTGACTTTC. This sequence encodes CSAREDGTTSSGANFLTF.

This chain connects TRBV28 to TRBJ1-2; tentatively, D is TRBD1 (5 bases). The germline V and J ends were trimmed by 4 bases and 5 bases, with 20 bases remaining between them. This CDR3 comprises 16 residues. Germline V gene lookup returns CDR1 MDHEN and CDR2 SYDVKM. This CDR3 is CASSSPGGGAGYGYTF. The CDR3 DNA follows: TGTGCCAGCAGTTCCCCAGGTGGAGGGGCGGGTTATGGCTACACCTTC.

The gene calls are TRBV20-1 and TRBJ1-1; possible D gene TRBD1, 5 bases. The CDR3 extends over 12 amino acids. CDR1 and CDR2 (germline): DFQATT, SNEGSKA (reference sequence). Deletions cut 4 bases from V and 4 bases from J, with 10 bases between. The CDR3 spells CSAIATGTEAFF. The CDR3 nucleotides read TGCAGTGCTATTGCCACAGGCACTGAAGCTTTCTTT.

V gene TRBV6-2 or TRBV6-3 combines with J gene TRBJ2-3; D remains unclear. The V gene's germline CDR1 is MNHEY and CDR2 SVGEGT. This CDR3 has 16 amino acids. V shed 6 bases and J shed 3 bases, with 19 bases lying between them. The CDR3 DNA reads as TGTGCCAGCAGACCCCACAGTGCCTGGAGTACAGATACGCAGTATTTT. This codes for CASRPHSAWSTDTQYF.

This clone was counted a few times. V gene TRBV28 combines with J gene TRBJ2-2, with D maybe TRBD1 (5 bases). The V end was cut by 7 bases, the J end by 5 bases, with 17 bases between. The CDR3 covers 15 residues. Germline assignment: CDR1 MDHEN and CDR2 SYDVKM. The CDR3 loop reads CASKSLQGWTGELFF. CDR3 coding DNA: TGTGCCAGCAAATCACTGCAGGGTTGGACCGGGGAGCTGTTTTTT. Using reference TRBV28 and TRBJ2-2 for the parts outside the CDR3, the full variable domain is DVKVTQSSRYLVKRTGEKVFLECVQDMDHENMFWYRQDPGLGLRLIYFSYDVKMKEKGDIPEGYSVSREKKERFSLILESASTNQTSMYLCASKSLQGWTGELFFGEGSRLTVL.

The chain links TRBV11-2 to TRBJ1-3; D not resolved. The length of the CDR3 is 13 residues. Between the trimmed V and J ends, which lost 5 bases and 2 bases, there was a span of 7 bases. Looked up from germline, CDR1 is SGHAT and CDR2 is FQNNGV. CDR3 sequence: CASSRLPGNTIYF. The CDR3 bases are TGTGCCAGCAGCCGTTTACCTGGAAACACCATATATTTT.

This clone was seen many times. The CDR3 loop is CASSFLTGGYTGELFF. DNA for the CDR3: TGTGCCAGCAGCTTCTTGACAGGGGGTTACACCGGGGAGCTGTTTTTT. The V and J genes are TRBV5-5 and TRBJ2-2; the match to TRBD1 covers 9 bases. Looked up from germline, CDR1 is SGHKS and CDR2 is YYEKEE (reference sequence). There are 16 residues in the CDR3. V dropped 2 bases and J dropped 3; count of bases not matched to a gene: 5. The full variable domain, in which reference TRBV5-5 and TRBJ2-2 provide the parts outside the CDR3, is DAGVTQSPTHLIKTRGQQVTLRCSPISGHKSVSWYQQVLGQGPQFIFQYYEKEERGRGNFPDRFSARQFPNYSSELNVNALLLGDSALYLCASSFLTGGYTGELFFGEGSRLTVL.

This clone was seen more than once but under ten times. At one end, the junction sequence differs from germline, possibly due to a read error. V and J are TRBV19 and TRBJ2-2; D uncertain. Per germline, CDR1 LNHDA and CDR2 SQIVND (reference sequence). There are 13 residues in the CDR3. This CDR3 reads CASSIRSTVELFF. In DNA, the CDR3 is TGTGCCAGTAGTATAAGGAGCACCGTGGAGCTGTTTTTT.

This clone showed up many times. The chain links TRBV4-1 to TRBJ1-5, with a weak D call TRBD1 (5 bases). This CDR3 comprises 17 residues. CDR1 and CDR2 from the germline V gene are MGHRA and YSYEKL. V lost 0 bases, J lost 3 bases, and 15 bases lay in between. The CDR3 DNA follows: TGCGCCAGCAGCCAAGATAATGGGCAGGGAATCAATCAGCCCCAGCATTTT. It encodes CASSQDNGQGINQPQHF.

In this sample, this clone turned up many times. J is TRBJ2-7 and V is TRBV28, with D perhaps assigned TRBD1 or TRBD2 (5 bases each). Germline V gene data show CDR1 as MDHEN and CDR2 as SYDVKM. V lost 10 bases and J 4 bases, leaving 14 bases between the germline ends. CDR3 length: 12 amino acids. The CDR3 spells CATTGRTYEQYF. The CDR3 bases are TGTGCCACAACGGGACGGACATACGAGCAGTACTTC. The variable domain in full, with the rest retrieved from reference TRBV28 and TRBJ2-7, is DVKVTQSSRYLVKRTGEKVFLECVQDMDHENMFWYRQDPGLGLRLIYFSYDVKMKEKGDIPEGYSVSREKKERFSLILESASTNQTSMYLCATTGRTYEQYFGPGTRLTVT.

This clone was counted at least ten times. The chain carries TRBV20-1 and TRBJ1-5; D might be TRBD1 (5 bases). The CDR3 runs 13 residues. Trimming shortened V by 6 bases and J by 3 bases, and 12 bases separated the two germline ends. Germline CDR1 is DFQATT and CDR2 is SNEGSKA (reference sequence). The CDR3 DNA reads TGCAGTGCCAGGGACGGAACCAATCAGCCCCAGCATTTT. Protein: CSARDGTNQPQHF.

This clone was detected only a few times. Likely a read error: the CDR3 ends without its conserved phenylalanine or tryptophan. The DNA is left out, because the CDR3 cannot be placed on it with certainty; the CDR3 is given as TCRdb lists it. This rearrangement joins TRBV7-9 to TRBJ1-2; TRBD1, the table's D call, lacks a check against the DNA. Including both end residues, the CDR3 is 9 amino acids long. Germline CDR1 SEHNR, CDR2 FQNEAQ (reference sequence). The CDR3 protein is CASSCHRGA.

This clone has more than one count but fewer than ten. This likely comes from a read error, as the CDR3 has no conserved phenylalanine or tryptophan at its end. V gene TRBV27 combines with J gene TRBJ2-7; D is uncertain. The V end was cut by 6 bases, the J end by 7 bases, with 19 bases between. Germline V gene data show CDR1 as MNHEY and CDR2 as SMNVEV (reference sequence). This CDR3 contains 14 residues. The CDR3 reads CASRGPSNGREQYL. Written as DNA, the CDR3 is TGTGCCAGCAGAGGGCCAAGTAATGGAAGGGAGCAGTACTTG.

About this clone itself: Without the conserved terminal phenylalanine or tryptophan, this CDR3 likely stems from a read error. This chain connects TRBV6-1 to TRBJ2-7, with TRBD2 as a possible D gene (5 bases). The CDR3 extends over 15 amino acids. The germline gives CDR1 MNHNS, CDR2 SASEGT. Trimming removed 6 bases at V and 2 bases at J, with 17 bases between. CDR3 region: CASSNAPSWAYEQYL. The CDR3 bases are TGTGCCAGCAGCAACGCTCCTAGCTGGGCCTACGAGCAGTACCTC.

This chain links TRBV11-3 with TRBJ2-7; tentatively, D is TRBD1 (6 bases). The CDR3 has 15 residues. Trimming stripped 1 base from V and 3 bases from J, with 13 bases between. The germline gives CDR1 SGHNT, CDR2 YENEEA. The CDR3 sequence is CASSLVGHRHYEQYF. The DNA of the CDR3 is TGTGCCAGCAGCTTAGTGGGACATCGACACTACGAGCAGTACTTC.

V gene TRBV4-1 combines with J gene TRBJ2-7; perhaps TRBD2 as D (6 bases). The germline CDR1 and CDR2 sequences are MGHRA and YSYEKL. The CDR3 extends over 16 amino acids. The CDR3 reads CSSSQGWRGDDYEQYF. CDR3 nucleotides: TGCTCGAGCAGCCAAGGCTGGCGGGGTGACGACTACGAGCAGTACTTC.

This clone was counted ten times or more. The rearrangement joins TRBV3-1 to TRBJ2-5, with TRBD2 identical over 11 bases. Trimming at V came to 3 bases and at J to 8 bases, leaving 14 bases not matched to a gene. The germline V gene encodes CDR1 LGHDT and CDR2 YNNKEL (reference sequence). CDR3 length equals 17 residues. CDR3 protein: CASSHKNRLAGRETQYF. The CDR3, as DNA: TGTGCCAGCAGCCACAAAAATCGACTAGCGGGAAGAGAAACCCAGTACTTC.

This clone turned up a few times. Germline is not matched at one junction end, which may reflect a read error. This chain links TRBV2 with TRBJ2-3; perhaps TRBD2 as D (6 bases). The CDR3 runs to 15 residues. From germline, CDR1 is SNHLY and CDR2 FYNNEI. The CDR3 nucleotides are TGTGCCAGCAGTGCCGGTGCGGGGTTCACATATACGCAGTATTTT. The encoded protein is CASSAGAGFTYTQYF. The whole variable domain, remainder taken from reference TRBV2 and TRBJ2-3, is EPEVTQTPSHQVTQMGQEVILRCVPISNHLYFYWYRQILGQKVEFLVSFYNNEISEKSEIFDDQFSVERPDGSNFTLKIRSTKLEDSAMYFCASSAGAGFTYTQYFGPGTRLTVL.

Worth noting for this clone: A clone one base away is much larger, so this may be a read error. The chain joins TRBV6-5 to TRBJ2-7; no definite D call. From germline, CDR1 is MNHEY and CDR2 SVGAGI. The CDR3 covers 14 residues. DNA of the CDR3: TGTGCCAGCAGTTCACTACATGGCACCTACGTGCAGTACTTC. It yields the protein CASSSLHGTYVQYF.

In nucleotides, the CDR3 is TGTGCCAGCAGCTTAACTTTTAAGGACGAGCAGTACTTC. This gives the protein CASSLTFKDEQYF. The chain couples TRBV7-3 to TRBJ2-7; unclear D gene. Germline V gives CDR1 SGHTA, CDR2 FQGTGA. Trimming shortened V by 0 bases and J by 5 bases, and 8 bases separated the two germline ends. The CDR3 consists of 13 residues.

This clone was found many times. V usage is TRBV13 and J usage is TRBJ2-7; 8 bases align to TRBD1. From germline, CDR1 is PRHDT and CDR2 FYEKMQ (reference sequence). The CDR3 consists of 15 residues. J was trimmed by 6 bases and V by 5 bases; bases with no gene match: 12. CDR3 region: CASSQGPDRGSEQYF. The DNA of the CDR3 is TGTGCCAGCAGCCAGGGCCCCGACAGGGGTTCCGAGCAGTACTTC.

The V call is TRBV19, the J call TRBJ2-1; 12 bases align to TRBD1. The CDR3 is 16 amino acids. Germline loops: CDR1 LNHDA, CDR2 SQIVND (reference sequence). The ends lost 3 bases at V and 4 bases at J; junction bases unmatched: 4. The CDR3: CASSIGDRGRYNEQFF. The CDR3 DNA follows: TGTGCCAGTAGTATCGGGGACAGGGGGCGTTACAATGAGCAGTTCTTC.

This clone showed up many times. CDR3 sequence (DNA): TGTGCCAGCAGCGGAGGGACAGCTTTTAATGAAAAACTGTTTTTT. It yields the protein CASSGGTAFNEKLFF. V and J are TRBV7-9 and TRBJ1-4; 7 nucleotides line up with TRBD1. From germline, CDR1 is SEHNR and CDR2 FQNEAQ (reference sequence). The junction had 7 bases not matched to a gene; V was cut back by 5 bases and J by 4 bases. CDR3 length equals 15 residues.

This rearrangement joins TRBV19 to TRBJ2-1; D is undetermined. Per germline, CDR1 LNHDA and CDR2 SQIVND (reference sequence). This CDR3 is 14 amino acids long. This CDR3 reads CGSKVPGSYNEQFF. The DNA for the CDR3 is TGTGGAAGTAAGGTTCCGGGCTCATACAATGAGCAGTTCTTC.

This clone came up many times. The CDR3 nucleotides read TGTGCCAGCAGCCCCTCCGGGACGACGAACACTGAAGCTTTCTTT. Translating it yields CASSPSGTTNTEAFF. V usage is TRBV7-8 and J usage is TRBJ1-1; tentatively, D is TRBD1 (5 bases). The CDR3 runs 15 residues. The V gene's germline CDR1 is SGHVS and CDR2 FQNEAQ. Between the trimmed V and J ends, which lost 5 bases and 1 base, there was a span of 14 bases.